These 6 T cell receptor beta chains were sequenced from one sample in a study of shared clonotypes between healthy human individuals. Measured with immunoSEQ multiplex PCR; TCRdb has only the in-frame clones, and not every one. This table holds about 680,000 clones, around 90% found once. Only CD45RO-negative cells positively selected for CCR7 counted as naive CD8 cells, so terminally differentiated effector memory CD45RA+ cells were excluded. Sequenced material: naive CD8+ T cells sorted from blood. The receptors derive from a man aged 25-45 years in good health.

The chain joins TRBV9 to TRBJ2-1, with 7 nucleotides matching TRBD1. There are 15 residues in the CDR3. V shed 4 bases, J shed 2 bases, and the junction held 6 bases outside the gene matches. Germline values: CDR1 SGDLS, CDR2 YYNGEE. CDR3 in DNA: TGTGCCAGCAGCTCCTCCGGGACAGCCTACAATGAGCAGTTCTTC. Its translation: CASSSSGTAYNEQFF.

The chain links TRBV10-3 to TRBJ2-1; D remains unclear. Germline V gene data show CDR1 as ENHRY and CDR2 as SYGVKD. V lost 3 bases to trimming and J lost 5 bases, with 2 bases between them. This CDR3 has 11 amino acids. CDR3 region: CAISDNNEQFF. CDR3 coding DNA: TGTGCCATCAGTGACAACAATGAGCAGTTCTTC.

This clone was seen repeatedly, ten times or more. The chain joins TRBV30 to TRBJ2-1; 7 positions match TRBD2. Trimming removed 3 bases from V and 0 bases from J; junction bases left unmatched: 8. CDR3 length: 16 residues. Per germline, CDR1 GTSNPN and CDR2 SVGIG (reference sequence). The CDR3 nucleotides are TGTGCCTGGAGCCATAACGCGGGGGTCTCCTACAATGAGCAGTTCTTC. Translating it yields CAWSHNAGVSYNEQFF. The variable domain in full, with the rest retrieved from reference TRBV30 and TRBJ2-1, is SQTIHQWPATLVQPVGSPLSLECTVEGTSNPNLYWYRQAAGRGLQLLFYSVGIGQISSEVPQNLSASRPQDRQFILSSKKLLLSDSGFYLCAWSHNAGVSYNEQFFGPGTRLTVL.

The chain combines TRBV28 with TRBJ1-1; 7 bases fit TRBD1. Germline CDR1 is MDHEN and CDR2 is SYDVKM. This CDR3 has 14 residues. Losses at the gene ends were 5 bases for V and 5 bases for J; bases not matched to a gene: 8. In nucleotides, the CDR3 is TGTGCCAGCAGTCCAAGACAGGGATGGACTGAAGCTTTCTTT. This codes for CASSPRQGWTEAFF.

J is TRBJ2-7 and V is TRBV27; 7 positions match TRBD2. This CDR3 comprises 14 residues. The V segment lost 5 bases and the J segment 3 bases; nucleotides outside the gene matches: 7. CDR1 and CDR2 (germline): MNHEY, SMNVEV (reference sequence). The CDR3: CASSPSGGGYEQYF. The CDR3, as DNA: TGTGCCAGCAGTCCAAGTGGGGGGGGCTACGAGCAGTACTTC.

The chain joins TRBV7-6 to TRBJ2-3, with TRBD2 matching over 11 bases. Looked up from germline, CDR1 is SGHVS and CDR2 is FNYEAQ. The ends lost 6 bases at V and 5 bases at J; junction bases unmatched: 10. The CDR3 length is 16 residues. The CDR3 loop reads CASSQAGTSGRDTQYF. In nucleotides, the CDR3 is TGTGCCAGCAGTCAAGCCGGGACTAGCGGTAGAGATACGCAGTATTTT.